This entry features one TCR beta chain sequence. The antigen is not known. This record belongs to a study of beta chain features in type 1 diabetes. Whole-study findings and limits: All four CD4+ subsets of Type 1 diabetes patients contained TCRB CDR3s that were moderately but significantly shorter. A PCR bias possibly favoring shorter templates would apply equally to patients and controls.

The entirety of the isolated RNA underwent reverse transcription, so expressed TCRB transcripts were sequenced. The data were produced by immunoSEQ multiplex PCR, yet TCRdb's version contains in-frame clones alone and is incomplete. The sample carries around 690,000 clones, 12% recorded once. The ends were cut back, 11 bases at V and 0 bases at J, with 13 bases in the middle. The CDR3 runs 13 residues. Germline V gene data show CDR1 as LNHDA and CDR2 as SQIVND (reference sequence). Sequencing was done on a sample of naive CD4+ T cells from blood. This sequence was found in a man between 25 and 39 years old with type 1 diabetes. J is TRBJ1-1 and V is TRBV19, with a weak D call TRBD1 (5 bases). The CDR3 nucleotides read TGTGCCGGGAGTAAGGGACTGAACACTGAAGCTTTCTTT. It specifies CAGSKGLNTEAFF.